This entry lists 8 T cell receptor beta chains sequenced from one sample in a study of beta chain features in type 1 diabetes (dated 2018 in TCRdb). The method behind the library was the immunoSEQ multiplex PCR assay. All of the isolated RNA was reverse transcribed with the High Capacity cDNA Reverse Transcription Kit, so expressed TCRB transcripts were sequenced. Here the immuneACCESS table is served through TCRdb, limited to in-frame sequences with V and J called. Missing clones are a known gap in these copies; in checked studies unresolved V genes cover under half, and the rest lacks a known reason. The sample table records 350,000 to 450,000 clones; roughly 14% of these occur just once. Jointly, the top ten make up roughly 0.035% of the sample. Sequences were obtained from naive CD4+ T cells from blood. Sample cell subset or site, as interpreted from the label and publication: true naive CD4+ T cells. The receptors originated from a man aged 25-45 years in good health.

This clone was found once. The chain has TRBV7-8 and TRBJ2-1; no firm D call. Germline values: CDR1 SGHVS, CDR2 FQNEAQ. V was shortened by 5 bases and J by 7 bases, with 6 bases between the two germline ends. CDR3 length equals 11 residues. CDR3 protein: CASSLMNEQFF. The DNA of the CDR3 is TGTGCCAGCAGCCTGATGAATGAGCAGTTCTTC. The full variable domain, rest sourced from reference TRBV7-8 and TRBJ2-1, is GAGVSQSPRYKVAKRGQDVALRCDPISGHVSLFWYQQALGQGPEFLTYFQNEAQLDKSGLPSDRFFAERPEGSVSTLKIQRTQQEDSAVYLCASSLMNEQFFGPGTRLTVL.

V usage is TRBV5-1 and J usage is TRBJ2-2, with TRBD1 matching over 9 bases. The germline CDR1 and CDR2 sequences are SGHRS and YFSETQ. Losses at the gene ends were 4 bases for V and 4 bases for J; bases not matched to a gene: 5. This CDR3 spans 15 amino acids. This CDR3 is CASSLNRGRTGELFF. The CDR3 nucleotides are TGCGCCAGCAGCCTAAACAGGGGGCGCACCGGGGAGCTGTTTTTT.

This clone was observed a single time. The CDR3 sequence is CASSVDREETQYF. DNA of the CDR3: TGTGCCAGCAGTGTGGACAGGGAAGAGACCCAGTACTTC. This chain uses TRBV2 with TRBJ2-5; 8 bases line up with TRBD1. Trimming removed 4 bases from V and 3 bases from J; junction bases left unmatched: 1. The CDR3 covers 13 residues. Germline V gene sequence: CDR1 SNHLY, CDR2 FYNNEI.

This clone has just a few counts. V and J are TRBV29-1 and TRBJ1-2; unclear D gene. Trimming removed 4 bases from V and 4 bases from J, with 10 bases in between. Per the germline V gene, CDR1 is SQVTM and CDR2 is ANQGSEA. The CDR3 consists of 12 residues. CDR3: CSVVTRPYGYTF. The CDR3 nucleotides are TGCAGCGTTGTGACCCGTCCCTATGGCTACACCTTC.

The sample holds a few counts of this clone. This sequence joins TRBV7-2 and TRBJ2-3; TRBD2 matches at 10 bases. The length of the CDR3 is 17 residues. V lost 1 base, J lost 6 bases, and 10 bases stayed unmatched. The germline V gene has CDR1 SGHTA and CDR2 FQGNSA. CDR3 amino acids: CASSLDPSGGLMDTQYF. The CDR3 region has the DNA TGTGCCAGCAGCTTAGACCCTAGCGGGGGACTTATGGATACGCAGTATTTT. Drawing the rest from reference TRBV7-2 and TRBJ2-3, the complete variable domain is GAGVSQSPSNKVTEKGKDVELRCDPISGHTALYWYRQSLGQGLEFLIYFQGNSAPDKSGLPSDRFSAERTGGSVSTLTIQRTQQEDSAVYLCASSLDPSGGLMDTQYFGPGTRLTVL.

The J gene is TRBJ2-1, the V gene TRBV6-1, with TRBD1 as a possible D gene (5 bases). Germline assignment: CDR1 MNHNS and CDR2 SASEGT. The V end lost 9 bases, the J end lost 2 bases, and 11 bases lay between the germline ends. CDR3 size: 13 residues. CDR3 in amino acids: CASFTGPYNEQFF. Written as DNA, the CDR3 is TGTGCCAGTTTTACAGGTCCCTACAATGAGCAGTTCTTC.

This clone was seen a few times. The chain joins TRBV7-6 to TRBJ1-6; D is perhaps TRBD1 (6 bases). The CDR3 length is 16 residues. The ends were cut back, 4 bases at V and 2 bases at J, with 12 bases in the middle. Germline V CDR1 and CDR2: SGHVS, FNYEAQ. The CDR3 spells CASSSGNRAYNSPLHF. In nucleotides, the CDR3 is TGTGCCAGCAGCTCGGGGAACAGGGCCTATAATTCACCCCTCCACTTT.

The chain is built from TRBV5-1 and TRBJ2-2, with D perhaps TRBD2 (5 bases). Trimming shortened V by 3 bases and J by 0 bases, and 12 bases separated the two germline ends. Germline V gene data show CDR1 as SGHRS and CDR2 as YFSETQ. The CDR3 has 16 residues. This CDR3 is CASSSWTAANTGELFF. In DNA form, the CDR3 reads TGCGCCAGCAGCTCGTGGACTGCTGCGAACACCGGGGAGCTGTTTTTT.